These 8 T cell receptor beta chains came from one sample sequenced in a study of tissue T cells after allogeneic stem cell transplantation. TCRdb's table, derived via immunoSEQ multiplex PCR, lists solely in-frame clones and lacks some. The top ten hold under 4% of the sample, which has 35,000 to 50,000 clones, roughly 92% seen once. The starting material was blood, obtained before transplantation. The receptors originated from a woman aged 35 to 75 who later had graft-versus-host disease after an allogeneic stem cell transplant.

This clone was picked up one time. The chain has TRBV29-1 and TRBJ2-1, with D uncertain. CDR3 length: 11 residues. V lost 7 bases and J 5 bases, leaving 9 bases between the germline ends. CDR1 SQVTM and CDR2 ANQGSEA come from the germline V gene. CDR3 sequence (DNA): TGCAGCGGCCTTCAGAACAATGAGCAGTTCTTC. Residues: CSGLQNNEQFF.

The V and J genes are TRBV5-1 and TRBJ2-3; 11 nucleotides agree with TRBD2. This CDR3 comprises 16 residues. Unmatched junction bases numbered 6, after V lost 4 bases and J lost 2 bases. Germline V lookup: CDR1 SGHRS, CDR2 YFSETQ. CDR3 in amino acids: CASSPGTSGHTDTQYF. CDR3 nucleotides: TGCGCCAGCAGCCCCGGGACTAGCGGACACACAGATACGCAGTATTTT.

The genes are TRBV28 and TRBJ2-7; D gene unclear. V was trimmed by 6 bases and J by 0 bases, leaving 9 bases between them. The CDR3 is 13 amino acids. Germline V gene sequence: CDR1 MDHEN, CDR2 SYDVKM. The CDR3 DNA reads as TGTGCCAGCAGCATCCCGAGCTCCTACGAGCAGTACTTC. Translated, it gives CASSIPSSYEQYF.

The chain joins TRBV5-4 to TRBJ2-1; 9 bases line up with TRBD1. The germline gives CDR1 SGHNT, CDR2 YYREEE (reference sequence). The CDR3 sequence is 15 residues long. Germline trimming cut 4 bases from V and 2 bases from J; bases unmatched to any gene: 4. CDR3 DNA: TGTGCCAGCAGCGGTCGGGACAGGGCCTACAATGAGCAGTTCTTC. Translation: CASSGRDRAYNEQFF.

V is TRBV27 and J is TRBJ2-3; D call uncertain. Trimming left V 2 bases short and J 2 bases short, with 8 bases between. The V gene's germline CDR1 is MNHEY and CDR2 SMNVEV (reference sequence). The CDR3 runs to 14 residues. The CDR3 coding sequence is TGTGCCAGCAGTTTAGGTGGCCCCACAGATACGCAGTATTTT. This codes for CASSLGGPTDTQYF.

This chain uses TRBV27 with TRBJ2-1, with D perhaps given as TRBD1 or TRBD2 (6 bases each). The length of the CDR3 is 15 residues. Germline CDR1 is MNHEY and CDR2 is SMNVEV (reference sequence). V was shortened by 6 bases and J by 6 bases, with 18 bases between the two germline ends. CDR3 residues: CASSQDSLGGNEQFF. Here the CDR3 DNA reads TGTGCCAGCAGCCAGGACAGCCTGGGGGGCAATGAGCAGTTCTTC.

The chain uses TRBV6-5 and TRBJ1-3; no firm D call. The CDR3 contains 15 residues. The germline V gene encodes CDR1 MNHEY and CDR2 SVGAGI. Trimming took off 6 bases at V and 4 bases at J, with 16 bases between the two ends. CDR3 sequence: CASRASVGGGNTIYF. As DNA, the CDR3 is TGTGCCAGCAGGGCTTCTGTGGGCGGAGGAAACACCATATATTTT.

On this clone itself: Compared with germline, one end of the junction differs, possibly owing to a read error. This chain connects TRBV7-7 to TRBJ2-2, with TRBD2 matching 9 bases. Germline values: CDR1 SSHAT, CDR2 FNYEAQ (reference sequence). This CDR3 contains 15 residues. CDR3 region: CASSFGSGSSGELFF. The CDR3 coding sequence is TGTGCTAGCAGCTTTGGTAGCGGGAGCTCCGGGGAGCTGTTTTTT.